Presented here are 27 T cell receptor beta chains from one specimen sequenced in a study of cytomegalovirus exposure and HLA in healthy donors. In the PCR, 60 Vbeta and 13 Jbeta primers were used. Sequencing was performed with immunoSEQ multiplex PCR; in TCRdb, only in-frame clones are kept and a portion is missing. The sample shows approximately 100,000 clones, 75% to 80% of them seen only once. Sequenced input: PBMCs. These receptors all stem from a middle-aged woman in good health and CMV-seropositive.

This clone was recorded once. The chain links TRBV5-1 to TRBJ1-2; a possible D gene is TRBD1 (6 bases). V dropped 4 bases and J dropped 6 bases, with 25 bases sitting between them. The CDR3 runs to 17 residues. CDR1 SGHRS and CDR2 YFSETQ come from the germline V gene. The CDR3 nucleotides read TGCGCCAGCAGCCTTGAGGCAGGGGTTAAGTGGGGGAATGGCTACACCTTC. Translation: CASSLEAGVKWGNGYTF. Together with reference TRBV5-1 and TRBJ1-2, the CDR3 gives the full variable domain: KAGVTQTPRYLIKTRGQQVTLSCSPISGHRSVSWYQQTPGQGLQFLFEYFSETQRNKGNFPGRFSGRQFSNSRSEMNVSTLELGDSALYLCASSLEAGVKWGNGYTFGSGTRLTVV.

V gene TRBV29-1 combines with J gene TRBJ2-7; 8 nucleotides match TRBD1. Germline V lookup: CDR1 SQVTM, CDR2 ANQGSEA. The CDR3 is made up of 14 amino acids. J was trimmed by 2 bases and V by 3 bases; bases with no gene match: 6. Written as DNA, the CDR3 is TGCAGCGTTGACCTTGGGACAGGTGCCTACGAGCAGTACTTC. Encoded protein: CSVDLGTGAYEQYF.

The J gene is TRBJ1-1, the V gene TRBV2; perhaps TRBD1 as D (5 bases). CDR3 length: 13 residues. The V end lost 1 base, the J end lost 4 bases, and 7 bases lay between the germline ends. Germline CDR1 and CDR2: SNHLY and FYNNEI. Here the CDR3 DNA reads TGTGCCAGCAGTGAAGGGGGGGGCACTGAAGCTTTCTTT. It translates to CASSEGGGTEAFF.

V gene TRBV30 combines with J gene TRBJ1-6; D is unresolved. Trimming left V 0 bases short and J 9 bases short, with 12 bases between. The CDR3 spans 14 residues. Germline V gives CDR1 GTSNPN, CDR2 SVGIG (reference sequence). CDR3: CAWSVAARSSPLHF. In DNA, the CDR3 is TGTGCCTGGAGTGTAGCAGCGCGAAGTTCACCCCTCCACTTT.

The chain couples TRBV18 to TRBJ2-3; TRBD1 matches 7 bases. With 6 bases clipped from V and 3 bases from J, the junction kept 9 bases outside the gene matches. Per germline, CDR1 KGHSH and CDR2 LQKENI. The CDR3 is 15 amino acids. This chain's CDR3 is CASSQIGQATDTQYF. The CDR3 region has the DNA TGTGCCAGCTCCCAGATAGGACAGGCTACAGATACGCAGTATTTT.

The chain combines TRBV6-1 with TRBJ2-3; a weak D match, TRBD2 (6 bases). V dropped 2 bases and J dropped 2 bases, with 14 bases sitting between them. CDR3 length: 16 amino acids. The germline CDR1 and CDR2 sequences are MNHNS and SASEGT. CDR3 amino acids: CASSEQGGTYTDTQYF. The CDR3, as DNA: TGTGCCAGCAGTGAACAAGGAGGGACTTACACAGATACGCAGTATTTT.

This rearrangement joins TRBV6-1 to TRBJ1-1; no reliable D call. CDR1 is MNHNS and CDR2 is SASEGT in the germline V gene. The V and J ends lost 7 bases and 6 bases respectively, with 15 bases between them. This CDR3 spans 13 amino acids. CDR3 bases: TGTGCCAGCACGCCCCCGTCTCGGGCTGAAGCTTTCTTT. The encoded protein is CASTPPSRAEAFF.

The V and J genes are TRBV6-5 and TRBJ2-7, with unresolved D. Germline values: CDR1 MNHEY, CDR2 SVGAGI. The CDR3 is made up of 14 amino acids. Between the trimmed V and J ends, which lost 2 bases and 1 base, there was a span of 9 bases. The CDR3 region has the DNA TGTGCCAGCAGTTACAACTCTGAGTCCTACGAGCAGTACTTC. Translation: CASSYNSESYEQYF.

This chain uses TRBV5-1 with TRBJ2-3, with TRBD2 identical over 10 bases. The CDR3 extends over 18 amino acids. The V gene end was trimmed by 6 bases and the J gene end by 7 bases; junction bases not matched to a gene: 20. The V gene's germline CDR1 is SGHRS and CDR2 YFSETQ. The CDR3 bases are TGCGCCAGCACCCTGATGGGGGCTAGCGGGGGTTCCCCGAATACGCAGTATTTT. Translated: CASTLMGASGGSPNTQYF. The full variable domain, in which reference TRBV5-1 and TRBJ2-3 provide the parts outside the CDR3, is KAGVTQTPRYLIKTRGQQVTLSCSPISGHRSVSWYQQTPGQGLQFLFEYFSETQRNKGNFPGRFSGRQFSNSRSEMNVSTLELGDSALYLCASTLMGASGGSPNTQYFGPGTRLTVL.

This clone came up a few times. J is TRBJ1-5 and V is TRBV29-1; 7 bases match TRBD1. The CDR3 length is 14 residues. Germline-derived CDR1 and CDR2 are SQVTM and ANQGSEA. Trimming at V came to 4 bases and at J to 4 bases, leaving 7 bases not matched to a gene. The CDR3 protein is CSVGPGGWNQPQHF. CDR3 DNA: TGCAGCGTTGGGCCAGGGGGGTGGAATCAGCCCCAGCATTTT.

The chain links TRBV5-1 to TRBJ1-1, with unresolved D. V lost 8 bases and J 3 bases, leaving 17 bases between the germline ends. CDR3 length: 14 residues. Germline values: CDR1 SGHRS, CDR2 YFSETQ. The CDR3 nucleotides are TGCGCCAGTCACCCTCGGGTCGCGGACACTGAAGCTTTCTTT. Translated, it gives CASHPRVADTEAFF.

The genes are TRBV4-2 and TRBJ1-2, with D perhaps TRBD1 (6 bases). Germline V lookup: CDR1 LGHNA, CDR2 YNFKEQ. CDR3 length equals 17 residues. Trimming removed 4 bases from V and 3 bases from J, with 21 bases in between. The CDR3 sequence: CASSPSRGQQDDYGYTF. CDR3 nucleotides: TGTGCCAGCAGCCCATCAAGGGGACAACAGGACGACTATGGCTACACCTTC.

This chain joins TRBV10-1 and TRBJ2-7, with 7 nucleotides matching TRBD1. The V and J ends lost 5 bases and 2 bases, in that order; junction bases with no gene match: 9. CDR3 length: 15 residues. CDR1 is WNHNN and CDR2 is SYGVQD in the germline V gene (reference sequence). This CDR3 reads CASSFGQDLTYEQYF. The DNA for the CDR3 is TGCGCCAGCAGTTTTGGACAGGACCTAACCTACGAGCAGTACTTC.

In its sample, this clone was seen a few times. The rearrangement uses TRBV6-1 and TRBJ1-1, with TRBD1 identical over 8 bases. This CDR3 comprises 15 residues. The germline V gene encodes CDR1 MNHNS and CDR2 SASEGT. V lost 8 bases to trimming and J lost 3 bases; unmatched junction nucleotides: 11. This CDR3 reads CASAPQGQAHTEAFF. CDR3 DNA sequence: TGTGCCAGCGCACCTCAGGGACAGGCCCACACTGAAGCTTTCTTT.

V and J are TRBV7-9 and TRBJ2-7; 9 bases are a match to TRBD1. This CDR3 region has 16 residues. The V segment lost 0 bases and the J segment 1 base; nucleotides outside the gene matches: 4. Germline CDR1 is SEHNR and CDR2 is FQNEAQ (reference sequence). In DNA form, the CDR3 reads TGTGCCAGCAGCTTAGCGGGGGGACAGGGTTCCTACGAGCAGTACTTC. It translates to CASSLAGGQGSYEQYF.

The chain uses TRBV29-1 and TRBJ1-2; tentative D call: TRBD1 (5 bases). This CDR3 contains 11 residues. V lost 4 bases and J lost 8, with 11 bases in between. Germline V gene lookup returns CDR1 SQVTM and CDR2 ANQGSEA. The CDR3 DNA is TGCAGCGTTGTGTGGGGGGAGGGCTACACCTTC. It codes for CSVVWGEGYTF.

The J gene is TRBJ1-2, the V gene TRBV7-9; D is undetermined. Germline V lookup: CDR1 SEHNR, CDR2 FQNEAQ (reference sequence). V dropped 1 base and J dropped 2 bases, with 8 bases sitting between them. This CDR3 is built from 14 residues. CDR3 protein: CASSLVGLNYGYTF. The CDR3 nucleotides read TGTGCCAGCAGCTTAGTCGGACTAAACTATGGCTACACCTTC.

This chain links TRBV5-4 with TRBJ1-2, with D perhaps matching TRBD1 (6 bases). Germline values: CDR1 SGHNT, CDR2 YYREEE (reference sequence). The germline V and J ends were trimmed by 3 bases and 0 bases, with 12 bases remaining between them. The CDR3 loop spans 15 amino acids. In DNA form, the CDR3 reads TGTGCCAGCAGCTGGGCAGGACAGCCTAACTATGGCTACACCTTC. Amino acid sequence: CASSWAGQPNYGYTF.

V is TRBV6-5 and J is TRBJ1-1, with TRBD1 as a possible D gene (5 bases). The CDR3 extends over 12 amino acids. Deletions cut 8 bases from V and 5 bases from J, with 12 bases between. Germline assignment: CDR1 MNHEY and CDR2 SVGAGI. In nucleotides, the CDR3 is TGTGCCAGCGCAACCCAGGGAACTGAAGCTTTCTTT. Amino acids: CASATQGTEAFF.

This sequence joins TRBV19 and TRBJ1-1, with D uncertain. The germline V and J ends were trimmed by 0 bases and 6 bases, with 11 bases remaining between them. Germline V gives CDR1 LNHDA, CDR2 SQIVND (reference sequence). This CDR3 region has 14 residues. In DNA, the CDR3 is TGTGCCAGTAGTATAGATATTGGGCACTCTGAAGCTTTCTTT. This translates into CASSIDIGHSEAFF.

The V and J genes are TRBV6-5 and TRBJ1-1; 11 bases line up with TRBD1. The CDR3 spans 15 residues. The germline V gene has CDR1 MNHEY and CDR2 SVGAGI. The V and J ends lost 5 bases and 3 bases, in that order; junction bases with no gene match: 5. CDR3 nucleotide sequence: TGTGCCAGCAGTATTGGGACAGGGGGGTACACTGAAGCTTTCTTT. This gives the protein CASSIGTGGYTEAFF.

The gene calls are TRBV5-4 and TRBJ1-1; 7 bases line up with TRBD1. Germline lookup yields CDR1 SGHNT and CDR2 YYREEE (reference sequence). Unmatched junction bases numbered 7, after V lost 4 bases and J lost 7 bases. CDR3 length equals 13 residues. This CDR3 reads CASSLTGAGEAFF. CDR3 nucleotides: TGTGCCAGCAGCCTAACAGGGGCTGGTGAAGCTTTCTTT.

The CDR3: CASKPRLGQENNSPLHF. The DNA for the CDR3 is TGCGCCAGCAAGCCAAGATTAGGACAGGAAAATAATTCACCCCTCCACTTT. V usage is TRBV4-1 and J usage is TRBJ1-6; 7 bases are a match to TRBD1. V shed 7 bases, J shed 5 bases, and the junction held 14 bases outside the gene matches. Germline CDR1 reads MGHRA; CDR2 reads YSYEKL. The CDR3 covers 17 residues.

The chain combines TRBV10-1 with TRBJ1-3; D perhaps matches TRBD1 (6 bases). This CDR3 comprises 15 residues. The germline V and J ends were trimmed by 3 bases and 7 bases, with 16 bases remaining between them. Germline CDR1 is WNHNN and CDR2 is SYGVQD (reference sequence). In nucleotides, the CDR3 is TGCGCCAGCAGTGATTCCGGGACACCGCCGAACACCATATATTTT. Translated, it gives CASSDSGTPPNTIYF.

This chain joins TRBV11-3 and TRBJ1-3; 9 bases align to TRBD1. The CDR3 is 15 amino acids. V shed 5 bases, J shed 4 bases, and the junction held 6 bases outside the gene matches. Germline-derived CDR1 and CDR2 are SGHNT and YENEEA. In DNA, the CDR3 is TGTGCCAGCAGCCCGGGGACAGGGTTCGGAAACACCATATATTTT. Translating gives CASSPGTGFGNTIYF. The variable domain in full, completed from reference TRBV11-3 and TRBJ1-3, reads EAGVVQSPRYKIIEKKQPVAFWCNPISGHNTLYWYLQNLGQGPELLIRYENEEAVDDSQLPKDRFSAERLKGVDSTLKIQPAELGDSAVYLCASSPGTGFGNTIYFGEGSWLTVV.

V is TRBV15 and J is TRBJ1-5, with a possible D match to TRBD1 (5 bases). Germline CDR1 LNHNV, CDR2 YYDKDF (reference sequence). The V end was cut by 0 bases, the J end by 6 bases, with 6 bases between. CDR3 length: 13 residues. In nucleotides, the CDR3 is TGTGCCACCAGCAGAGAGGGGGGTCAGCCCCAGCATTTT. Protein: CATSREGGQPQHF.

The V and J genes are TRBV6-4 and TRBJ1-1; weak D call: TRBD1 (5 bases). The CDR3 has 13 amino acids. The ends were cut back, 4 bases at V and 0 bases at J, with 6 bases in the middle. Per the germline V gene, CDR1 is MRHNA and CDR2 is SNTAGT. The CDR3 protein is CASSAQVNTEAFF. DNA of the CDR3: TGTGCCAGCAGTGCACAGGTGAACACTGAAGCTTTCTTT.